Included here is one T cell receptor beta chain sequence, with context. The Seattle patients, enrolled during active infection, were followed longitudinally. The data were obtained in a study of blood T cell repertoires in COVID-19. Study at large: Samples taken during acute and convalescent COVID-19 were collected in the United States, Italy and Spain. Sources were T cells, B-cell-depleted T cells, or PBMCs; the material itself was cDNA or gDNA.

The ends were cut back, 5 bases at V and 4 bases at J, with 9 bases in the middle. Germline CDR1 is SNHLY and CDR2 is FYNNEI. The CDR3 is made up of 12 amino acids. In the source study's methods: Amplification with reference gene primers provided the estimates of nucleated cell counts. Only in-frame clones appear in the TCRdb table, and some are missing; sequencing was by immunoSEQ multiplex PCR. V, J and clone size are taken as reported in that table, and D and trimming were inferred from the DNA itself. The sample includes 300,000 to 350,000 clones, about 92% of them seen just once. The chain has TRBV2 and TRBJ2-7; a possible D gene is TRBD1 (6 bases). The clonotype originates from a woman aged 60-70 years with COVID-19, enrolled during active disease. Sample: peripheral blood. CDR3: CASSPQGYEQYF. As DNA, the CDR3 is TGTGCCAGCAGTCCACAGGGTTACGAGCAGTACTTC.